The source of this TCR beta chain is a study of OX40 agonist ivuxolimab in advanced cancers. The assay was immunoSEQ multiplex PCR, and TCRdb's table has in-frame clones only and misses some. Here the sample spans around 74,000 clones, 85% to 95% being singletons. Looked up from germline, CDR1 is LNHDA and CDR2 is SQIVND (reference sequence). The CDR3 has 14 amino acids. Trimming left V 1 base short and J 5 bases short, with 11 bases between. The rearrangement joins TRBV19 to TRBJ2-5; D is undetermined. The TCR sequence derives from an adult with an advanced solid tumor such as melanoma, head and neck, liver or kidney cancer. This specimen was CD4+ or CD8+ T cells sorted from blood, taken in a trial of the OX40 agonist ivuxolimab. Here the CDR3 DNA reads TGTGCCAGTAGTATAGGGTCTGGGTGGGAGACCCAGTACTTC. Translating gives CASSIGSGWETQYF.